This T cell receptor (beta chain) emerged from a study of T cell repertoires in cytomegalovirus infection. Study summary: The study used recently identified HLA-C-restricted and well-studied HLA-B-restricted CMV epitopes. An indication of both CMV infection and matching HLA type came from public TCR beta signatures.

Study outcomes and limitations: Summed frequency of public TCR beta families distinguished CMV carriers with the relevant HLA. HLA-C-restricted CMV clonotypes gave the most frequent clonotype in two of eight donors.

The CDR3 has 14 residues. Germline CDR1 reads SGHTA; CDR2 reads FQGNSA. TCRdb re-called the reads with MiXCR, one entry per CDR3 protein. The sample records around 58,000 distinct CDR3 sequences, over 20% being singletons. Comments on this clonotype: Its antigen is unidentified. The junction departs from the called germline gene at one end, perhaps through a read error.

The sequencing used CD8+ T cells from cultured PBMCs, collected from culture after CMV antigen stimulation. This receptor was identified in a human donor in good health (CMV status not recorded). Some clones in this sample may be carry-over from other donors' samples. The V and J genes are TRBV7-2 and TRBJ1-5; no firm D call. CDR3 in DNA: TGTGCCAGCAGCTTAGGCATGGGCAAACAGCCCCAGCATTTT. Amino acid sequence: CASSLGMGKQPQHF.